This TCR beta chain stems from a study of regulatory T cells in long-lasting Graves disease. The authors built TCR beta libraries using iRepertoire HTBI primers and Arm-PCR of CDR3 regions. TCRdb called the multiplex PCR reads again in MiXCR, with one record for every CDR3 protein. The sample has roughly 560,000 distinct CDR3 sequences, 15% to 20% seen once. Regarding time point: newly diagnosed GD, antithyroid drugs for less than 3 months. Scientists built the TCR library using RNA that was extracted from PBMCs. There are 15 residues in the CDR3. With 2 bases clipped from V and 0 bases from J, the junction kept 3 bases outside the gene matches. Germline lookup yields CDR1 LNHDA and CDR2 SQIVND (reference sequence). This clonotype was counted at least ten times. The same data also went into a second study, on T cells in Graves' hyperthyroidism and ophthalmopathy.

This TCR was sampled from a woman in her forties or fifties with Graves disease. The rearrangement links TRBV19 to TRBJ1-1; 7 bases are shared with TRBD1. Material: peripheral blood mononuclear cells (PBMCs), obtained at new diagnosis, from a patient treated with antithyroid drugs. DNA of the CDR3: TGTGCCAGTAGTATAACAGGGGACCTGAACACTGAAGCTTTCTTT. It specifies CASSITGDLNTEAFF.